Each of the 29 T cell receptor beta chains below was sequenced from the same sample in a study of T cells in Graves' hyperthyroidism and ophthalmopathy. Regions amplified from RNA transcripts were the TCR beta CDR3 regions. With the HTBI primer set, the TCR CDR3 went through a first round of RT-PCR. Using its own MiXCR run on the multiplex PCR reads, TCRdb lists one record per CDR3 protein. The profile shows 350,000 to 450,000 distinct CDR3 sequences, around 14% of them singletons. Material: blood. The receptor set was obtained from a woman aged 55 to 70 with Graves' hyperthyroidism.

Many counts were recorded for this clonotype. V usage is TRBV20-1 and J usage is TRBJ2-1; 11 bases agree with TRBD2. Germline V lookup: CDR1 DFQATT, CDR2 SNEGSKA (reference sequence). Losses at the gene ends were 3 bases for V and 8 bases for J; bases not matched to a gene: 9. The CDR3 contains 15 residues. CDR3 DNA: TGCAGTGCTAGTGGGACTAGCGGTTATAGATATGAGCAGTTCTTC. Protein product: CSASGTSGYRYEQFF.

The sample holds many counts of this clonotype. CDR3 nucleotide sequence: TGTGCCAGCAGCGCCGGGACTAGCGGGACTGAGCAGTTCTTC. It specifies CASSAGTSGTEQFF. V gene TRBV9 combines with J gene TRBJ2-1; 13 bases agree with TRBD2. CDR1 is SGDLS, CDR2 YYNGEE, per germline. After removal of 3 bases from V and 9 bases from J, the junction contained 3 bases not matched to a gene. This CDR3 contains 14 residues.

The sample holds many counts of this clonotype. The V gene is TRBV3-1, the J gene TRBJ1-2; D perhaps matches TRBD1 (6 bases). The CDR3 has 15 residues. The germline gives CDR1 LGHDT, CDR2 YNNKEL (reference sequence). V was shortened by 1 base and J by 2 bases, with 11 bases between the two germline ends. CDR3 loop: CASSQGLRGNYGYTF. DNA of the CDR3: TGTGCCAGCAGCCAAGGGTTGAGGGGGAACTATGGCTACACCTTC.

This clonotype was recorded at least ten times. Germline is not matched at one junction end, which may reflect a read error. The rearrangement uses TRBV20-1 and TRBJ2-5, with a weak D call TRBD2 (7 bases). Germline CDR1 reads DFQATT; CDR2 reads SNEGSKA (reference sequence). CDR3 length equals 15 residues. The CDR3 loop reads CSARERGAVKETQYF. The CDR3 nucleotides read TGCAGTGCTCGAGAACGGGGGGCAGTAAAGGAGACCCAGTACTTC.

This clonotype was seen many times. This chain joins TRBV6-2 or TRBV6-3 and TRBJ2-7; no definite D call. Deletions cut 2 bases from V and 6 bases from J, with 11 bases between. CDR1 is MNHEY, CDR2 SVGEGT, per germline. The CDR3 is 13 residues long. The CDR3 DNA follows: TGTGCCAGCAGTTACCCTTCATCTTCCGAGCAGTACTTC. The encoded protein is CASSYPSSSEQYF.

At least ten counts were recorded for this clonotype. This chain uses TRBV24-1 with TRBJ2-7; D not certain. CDR3 length equals 13 residues. Germline V gene data show CDR1 as KGHDR and CDR2 as SFDVKD. Trimming left V 5 bases short and J 0 bases short, with 7 bases between. In nucleotides, the CDR3 is TGTGCCACCAGTGGATCGAACTCCTACGAGCAGTACTTC. This sequence encodes CATSGSNSYEQYF.

This clonotype came up a few times. The J gene is TRBJ1-1, the V gene TRBV10-1; TRBD1 might be the D (5 bases). The CDR3 has 14 amino acids. Germline-derived CDR1 and CDR2 are WNHNN and SYGVQD (reference sequence). V was shortened by 6 bases and J by 3 bases, with 14 bases between the two germline ends. CDR3 in DNA: TGCGCCAGCAGCCCCAGGGTGAGGGACACTGAAGCTTTCTTT. Encoded protein: CASSPRVRDTEAFF.

This clonotype was observed a handful of times. The chain has TRBV6-5 and TRBJ1-3; D is unclear. CDR3 size: 15 residues. Between the trimmed V and J ends, which lost 2 bases and 8 bases, there was a span of 16 bases. Germline V lookup: CDR1 MNHEY, CDR2 SVGAGI. The chain's CDR3 is CASSYHPRTADTIYF. The CDR3 bases are TGTGCCAGCAGTTACCACCCGAGGACCGCGGACACCATATATTTT.

This clonotype was recorded many times. This chain links TRBV6-6 with TRBJ2-7, with D perhaps being TRBD1 or TRBD2 (5 bases each). CDR1 and CDR2 (germline): MNHNY, SVGAGI (reference sequence). V lost 1 base, J lost 3 bases, and 13 bases lay in between. The CDR3 extends over 15 amino acids. This CDR3 is CASSYYSGPGYEQYF. The CDR3 bases are TGTGCCAGCAGTTACTATTCGGGGCCGGGCTACGAGCAGTACTTC.

This clonotype occurred many times. The chain joins TRBV12-5 to TRBJ2-3, with TRBD2 matching over 15 bases. The V gene's germline CDR1 is LGHNT and CDR2 FRNRAP. The junction had 6 bases not matched to a gene; V was cut back by 3 bases and J by 2 bases. The CDR3 length is 18 residues. This CDR3 is CASGFTGTSGGITDTQYF. The CDR3 nucleotides read TGTGCTAGTGGTTTCACCGGGACTAGCGGGGGGATCACAGATACGCAGTATTTT.

There are many counts of this clonotype. The gene calls are TRBV10-3 and TRBJ1-1; D is uncertain. The V and J ends lost 0 bases and 0 bases respectively, with 8 bases between them. The germline gives CDR1 ENHRY, CDR2 SYGVKD. This CDR3 region has 15 residues. For the CDR3, the DNA is TGTGCCATCAGTGAGTCGCAGATGATGAACACTGAAGCTTTCTTT. Translation: CAISESQMMNTEAFF.

This clonotype has ten or more counts. The chain carries TRBV7-9 and TRBJ1-1; maybe TRBD1 (5 bases). From germline, CDR1 is SEHNR and CDR2 FQNEAQ (reference sequence). This CDR3 is built from 13 residues. Trimming left V 2 bases short and J 7 bases short, with 11 bases between. The CDR3: CASSLRGADEAFF. Written as DNA, the CDR3 is TGTGCCAGCAGCTTAAGAGGGGCGGATGAAGCTTTCTTT.

Many counts were recorded for this clonotype. A read error may account for a junction end that differs from germline. The chain combines TRBV18 with TRBJ2-1; D remains ambiguous. This CDR3 comprises 14 residues. Germline CDR1 and CDR2: KGHSH and LQKENI. The CDR3 DNA sequence: TGTGCCAGCTCAGGGCAGAGCTCCTACAATGAGCAGCTCTTC. The encoded protein is CASSGQSSYNEQLF. The full variable domain, in which reference TRBV18 and TRBJ2-1 provide the parts outside the CDR3, is NAGVMQNPRHLVRRRGQEARLRCSPMKGHSHVYWYRQLPEEGLKFMVYLQKENIIDESGMPKERFSAEFPKEGPSILRIQQVVRGDSAAYFCASSGQSSYNEQLFGPGTRLTVL.

This clonotype has a handful of counts. The conserved final phenylalanine or tryptophan is absent from the CDR3, which likely points to a read error. The chain couples TRBV5-1 to TRBJ2-2, with D perhaps TRBD2 (6 bases). The CDR3 runs 15 residues. Per the germline V gene, CDR1 is SGHRS and CDR2 is YFSETQ. V was clipped by 6 bases and J by 0 bases, with 12 bases between them. The CDR3 region has the DNA TGCGCCAGCAAGACGGGAGCGACGAACACCGGGGAGCTGTTTCTT. Its translation: CASKTGATNTGELFL.

The rearrangement links TRBV7-8 to TRBJ2-7; 14 nucleotides agree with TRBD2. This CDR3 comprises 16 residues. After removal of 6 bases from V and 5 bases from J, the junction contained 9 bases not matched to a gene. Germline V gene sequence: CDR1 SGHVS, CDR2 FQNEAQ. The CDR3 region is CASRRGTSGRGNEQYF. The CDR3 nucleotides are TGTGCCAGCAGGCGCGGGACTAGCGGGAGAGGGAACGAGCAGTACTTC.

There are a few counts of this clonotype. V is TRBV7-3 and J is TRBJ2-7, with TRBD1 as a possible D gene (5 bases). The CDR3 has 15 amino acids. Germline values: CDR1 SGHTA, CDR2 FQGTGA. Trimming pared 1 base from V and 5 bases from J, leaving 15 bases between. The CDR3 here is CASSLNAVLGHEQYF. CDR3 nucleotides: TGTGCCAGCAGCTTAAATGCCGTCTTGGGGCACGAGCAGTACTTC.

The sample holds one count of this clonotype. A read error may be the cause here, since a much bigger clone is one base away. This chain links TRBV6-2 or TRBV6-3 with TRBJ2-7; TRBD2 might be the D (7 bases). Germline lookup yields CDR1 MNHEY and CDR2 SVGEGT. CDR3 length: 15 amino acids. V was clipped by 4 bases and J by 5 bases, with 18 bases between them. CDR3 loop: CASSSVDSGTDEQYF. The CDR3 coding sequence is TGTGCCAGCAGTTCGGTGGACAGCGGGACGGACGAGCAGTACTTC.

This clonotype was observed many times. This chain links TRBV11-1 with TRBJ1-6; no definite D call. The CDR3 length is 12 residues. Germline V gene sequence: CDR1 SGHAT, CDR2 FQDESV (reference sequence). The V gene lost 4 bases and the J gene lost 10 bases, with 8 bases spanning the gap. The CDR3 nucleotides read TGTGCCAGCAGCTCCGGGCGATCACCCCTCCACTTT. It codes for CASSSGRSPLHF.

At least ten counts were recorded for this clonotype. The V and J genes are TRBV5-1 and TRBJ2-5; TRBD1 agrees at 8 bases. This CDR3 is built from 14 residues. The germline V gene has CDR1 SGHRS and CDR2 YFSETQ. V lost 4 bases, J lost 4 bases, and 6 bases stayed unmatched. The CDR3 is CASSPGQGRETQYF. The CDR3 region has the DNA TGCGCCAGCAGCCCCGGACAGGGAAGAGAGACCCAGTACTTC.

The chain uses TRBV12-3 or TRBV12-4 and TRBJ1-1; TRBD1 is a possible D gene (5 bases). The CDR3 has 14 residues. V was cut by 3 bases and J by 1 base, with 9 bases left in between. CDR3 DNA: TGTGCCAGCAGTTTGACAGACAAGAACACTGAAGCTTTCTTT. Protein product: CASSLTDKNTEAFF.

This clonotype was seen many times. This sequence joins TRBV29-1 and TRBJ2-3, with TRBD2 matching 11 bases. V was pared by 6 bases and J by 5 bases, with 4 bases of the junction left unmatched. The V gene's germline CDR1 is SQVTM and CDR2 ANQGSEA. The CDR3 length is 13 residues. The CDR3 DNA is TGCAGCGTGGTAGCGGGAGGGGGAGATACGCAGTATTTT. It yields the protein CSVVAGGGDTQYF.

This clonotype appeared many times. This chain joins TRBV11-3 and TRBJ2-5, with D tentatively TRBD1 (6 bases). Trimming took 1 base from V and 2 from J, leaving 17 bases between them. From germline, CDR1 is SGHNT and CDR2 YENEEA. The CDR3 loop spans 17 amino acids. The CDR3 sequence is CASSLGSRAGQQETQYF. The CDR3 nucleotides are TGTGCCAGCAGCTTAGGATCCCGGGCCGGACAGCAAGAGACCCAGTACTTC.

In this sample, this clonotype turned up many times. The chain links TRBV10-3 to TRBJ1-5, with no clear D. The V gene's germline CDR1 is ENHRY and CDR2 SYGVKD. CDR3 size: 19 residues. Trimming stripped 0 bases from V and 6 bases from J, with 24 bases between. The CDR3 spells CAISESTFATYRSLQPQHF. The CDR3 bases are TGTGCCATCAGTGAGTCGACGTTTGCAACGTACCGCTCTCTTCAGCCCCAGCATTTT.

The genes are TRBV6-2 or TRBV6-3 and TRBJ2-1; maybe TRBD2 (6 bases). V was trimmed by 7 bases and J by 9 bases, leaving 10 bases between them. The CDR3 is made up of 11 amino acids. CDR1 and CDR2 from the germline V gene are MNHEY and SVGEGT. CDR3 sequence: CASTDGSEQFF. CDR3 DNA: TGTGCCAGCACCGACGGGAGTGAGCAGTTCTTC.

In its sample, this clonotype was seen many times. Here the CDR3 reads CASTFSSGTEAFF. DNA of the CDR3: TGTGCCAGCACCTTTTCCTCCGGCACTGAAGCTTTCTTT. The chain uses TRBV2 and TRBJ1-1; D uncertain. Looked up from germline, CDR1 is SNHLY and CDR2 is FYNNEI. Deletions cut 7 bases from V and 4 bases from J, with 13 bases between. This CDR3 contains 13 residues.

This clonotype was counted between two and nine times. The chain uses TRBV18 and TRBJ1-3; 7 nucleotides align to TRBD1. The CDR3 is 15 residues long. The J segment lost 2 bases and the V segment lost 3 bases, leaving 4 bases of the junction unmatched. The germline CDR1 and CDR2 sequences are KGHSH and LQKENI. The CDR3 here is CASSPGQEAGNTIYF. The CDR3 bases are TGTGCCAGCTCACCCGGACAGGAGGCTGGAAACACCATATATTTT.

This clonotype was picked up many times. The chain has TRBV10-1 and TRBJ2-7; 7 positions match TRBD1. The CDR3 length is 14 residues. V dropped 5 bases and J dropped 7; count of bases not matched to a gene: 11. Germline V gives CDR1 WNHNN, CDR2 SYGVQD (reference sequence). The CDR3 loop is CASSSTGDLKEQYF. The CDR3 DNA follows: TGCGCCAGCAGTAGTACAGGGGATTTGAAGGAGCAGTACTTC.

V gene TRBV12-3 or TRBV12-4 combines with J gene TRBJ2-2; D ambiguous. V was trimmed by 8 bases and J by 1 base, leaving 14 bases between them. This CDR3 is 15 amino acids long. Here the CDR3 DNA reads TGTGCCAGCGTTCTCGGGCGGTGGAACACCGGGGAGCTGTTTTTT. This gives the protein CASVLGRWNTGELFF.

There are many counts of this clonotype. This chain uses TRBV6-1 with TRBJ2-7; TRBD2 aligns across 11 bases. V shed 9 bases and J 2 bases; nucleotides not matched to a gene: 6. This CDR3 has 14 amino acids. The germline V gene has CDR1 MNHNS and CDR2 SASEGT. The DNA for the CDR3 is TGTGCCAGTACTAGCGGGAGAGGGACCTACGAGCAGTACTTC. It codes for CASTSGRGTYEQYF.